This T cell receptor (beta chain) was sequenced during a study of cytotoxic CD8 clonotypes in ibrutinib-treated CLL. The study's findings and limits: The study sampled sustained-remission and progressing patients at different times.

Libraries were prepared by immunoSEQ multiplex PCR; TCRdb keeps only in-frame clonotypes and omits some of them. Among under 9,500 clones listed, 60% to 80% were seen once. As regards this clone: Antigen specificity is unknown.

The V end was cut by 4 bases, the J end by 6 bases, with 8 bases between. The CDR3 is 11 residues long. Germline-derived CDR1 and CDR2 are SQVTM and ANQGSEA. The chain is built from TRBV29-1 and TRBJ2-3; maybe TRBD2 (5 bases). The source of this sequence is a human donor with chronic lymphocytic leukemia. The material was PBMCs, obtained before ibrutinib treatment. Written as DNA, the CDR3 is TGCAGCGTTGGGGCGGGTGATACGCAGTATTTT. It yields the protein CSVGAGDTQYF.